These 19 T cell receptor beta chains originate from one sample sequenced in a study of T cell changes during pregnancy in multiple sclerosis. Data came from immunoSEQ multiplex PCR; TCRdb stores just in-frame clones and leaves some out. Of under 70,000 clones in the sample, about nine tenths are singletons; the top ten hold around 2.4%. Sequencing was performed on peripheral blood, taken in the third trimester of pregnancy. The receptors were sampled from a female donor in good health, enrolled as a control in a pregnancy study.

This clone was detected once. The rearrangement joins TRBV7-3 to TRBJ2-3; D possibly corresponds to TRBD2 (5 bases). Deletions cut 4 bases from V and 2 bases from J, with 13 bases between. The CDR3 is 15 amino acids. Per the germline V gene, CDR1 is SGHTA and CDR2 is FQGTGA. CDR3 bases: TGTGCCAGCAGCTCGTGGACTGATTCCACAGATACGCAGTATTTT. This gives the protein CASSSWTDSTDTQYF.

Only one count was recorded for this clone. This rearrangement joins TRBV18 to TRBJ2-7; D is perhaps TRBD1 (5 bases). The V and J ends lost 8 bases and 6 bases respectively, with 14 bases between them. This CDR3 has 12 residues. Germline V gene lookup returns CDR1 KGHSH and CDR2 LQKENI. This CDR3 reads CASGRQPGEQYF. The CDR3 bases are TGTGCCAGCGGCCGACAGCCCGGCGAGCAGTACTTC. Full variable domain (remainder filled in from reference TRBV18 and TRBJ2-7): NAGVMQNPRHLVRRRGQEARLRCSPMKGHSHVYWYRQLPEEGLKFMVYLQKENIIDESGMPKERFSAEFPKEGPSILRIQQVVRGDSAAYFCASGRQPGEQYFGPGTRLTVT.

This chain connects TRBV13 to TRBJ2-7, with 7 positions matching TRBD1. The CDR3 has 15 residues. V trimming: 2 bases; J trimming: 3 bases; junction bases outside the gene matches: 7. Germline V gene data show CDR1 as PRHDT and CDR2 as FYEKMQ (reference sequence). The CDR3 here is CASSLNGDSGYEQYF. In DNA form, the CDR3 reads TGTGCCAGCAGCTTAAACGGGGACAGCGGCTACGAGCAGTACTTC. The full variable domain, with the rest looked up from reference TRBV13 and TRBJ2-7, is AAGVIQSPRHLIKEKRETATLKCYPIPRHDTVYWYQQGPGQDPQFLISFYEKMQSDKGSIPDRFSAQQFSDYHSELNMSSLELGDSALYFCASSLNGDSGYEQYFGPGTRLTVT.

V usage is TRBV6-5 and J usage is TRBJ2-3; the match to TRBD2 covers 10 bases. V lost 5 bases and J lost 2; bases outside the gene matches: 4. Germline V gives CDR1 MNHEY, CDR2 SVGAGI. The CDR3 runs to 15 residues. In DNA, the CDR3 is TGTGCCAGCAGTCATAGCGGGGGGCACACAGATACGCAGTATTTT. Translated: CASSHSGGHTDTQYF.

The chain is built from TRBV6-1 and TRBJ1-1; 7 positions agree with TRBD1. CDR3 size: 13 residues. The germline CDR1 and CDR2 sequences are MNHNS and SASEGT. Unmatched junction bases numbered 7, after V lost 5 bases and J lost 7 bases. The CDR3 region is CASSPGTAYEAFF. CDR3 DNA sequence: TGTGCCAGCAGTCCGGGGACAGCATATGAAGCTTTCTTT.

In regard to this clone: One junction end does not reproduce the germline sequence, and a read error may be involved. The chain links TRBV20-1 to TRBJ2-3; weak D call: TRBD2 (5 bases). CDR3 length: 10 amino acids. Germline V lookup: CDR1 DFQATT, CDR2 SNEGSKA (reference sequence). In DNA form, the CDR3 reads TGCAGTAGCGGCACGGATACGCAGTATTTT. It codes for CSSGTDTQYF.

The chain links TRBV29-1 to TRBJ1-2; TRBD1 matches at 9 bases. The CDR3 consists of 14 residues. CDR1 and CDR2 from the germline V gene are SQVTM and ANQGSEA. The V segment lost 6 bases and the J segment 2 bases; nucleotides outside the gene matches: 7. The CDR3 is CSVPHGTGNYGYTF. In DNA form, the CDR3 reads TGCAGCGTCCCCCACGGGACAGGGAACTATGGCTACACCTTC.

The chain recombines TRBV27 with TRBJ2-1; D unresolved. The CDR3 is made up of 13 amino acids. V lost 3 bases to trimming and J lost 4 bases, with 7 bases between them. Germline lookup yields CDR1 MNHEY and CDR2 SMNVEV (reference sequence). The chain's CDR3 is CASSFGEYNEQFF. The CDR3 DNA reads TGTGCCAGCAGTTTTGGAGAATACAATGAGCAGTTCTTC.

The CDR3 sequence: CASSVARAAGGYNEQFF. The CDR3 nucleotides are TGTGCCAGCAGCGTAGCTAGAGCAGCGGGGGGTTACAATGAGCAGTTCTTC. The chain combines TRBV9 with TRBJ2-1; 9 nucleotides align to TRBD2. Germline V lookup: CDR1 SGDLS, CDR2 YYNGEE. There are 17 residues in the CDR3. V was clipped by 0 bases and J by 4 bases; unmatched bases: 8.

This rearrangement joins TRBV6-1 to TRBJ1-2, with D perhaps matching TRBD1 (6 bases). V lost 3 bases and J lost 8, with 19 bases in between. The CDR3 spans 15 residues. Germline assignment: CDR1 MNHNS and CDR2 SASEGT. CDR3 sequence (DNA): TGTGCCAGCAGTGACTACACACAGGGCTTCCGGGGCTACACCTTC. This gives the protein CASSDYTQGFRGYTF.

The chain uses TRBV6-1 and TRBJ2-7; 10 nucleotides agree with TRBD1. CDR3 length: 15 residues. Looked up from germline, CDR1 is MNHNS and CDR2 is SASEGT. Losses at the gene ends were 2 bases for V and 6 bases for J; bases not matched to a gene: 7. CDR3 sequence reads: CASSEWDRGGREQYF. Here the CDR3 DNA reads TGTGCCAGCAGTGAATGGGACAGGGGAGGTCGCGAGCAGTACTTC.

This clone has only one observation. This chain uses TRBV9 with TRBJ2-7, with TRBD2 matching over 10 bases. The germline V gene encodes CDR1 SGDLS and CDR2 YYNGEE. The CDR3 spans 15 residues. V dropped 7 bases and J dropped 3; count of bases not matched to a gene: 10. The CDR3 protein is CASGPTSGAFYEQYF. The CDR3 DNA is TGTGCCAGCGGTCCCACTAGCGGGGCCTTCTACGAGCAGTACTTC.

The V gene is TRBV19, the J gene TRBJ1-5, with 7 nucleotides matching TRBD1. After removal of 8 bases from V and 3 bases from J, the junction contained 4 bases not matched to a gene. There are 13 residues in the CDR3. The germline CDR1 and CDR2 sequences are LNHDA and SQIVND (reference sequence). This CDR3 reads CASQGQINQPQHF. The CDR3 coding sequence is TGTGCCAGTCAGGGACAGATCAATCAGCCCCAGCATTTT.

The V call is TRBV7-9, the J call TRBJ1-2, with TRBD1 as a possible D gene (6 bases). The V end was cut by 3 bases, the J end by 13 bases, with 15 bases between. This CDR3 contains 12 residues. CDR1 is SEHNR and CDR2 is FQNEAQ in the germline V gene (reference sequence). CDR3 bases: TGTGCCAGCAGCTTTGGGGGAGACAGGACCACCTTC. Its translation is CASSFGGDRTTF.

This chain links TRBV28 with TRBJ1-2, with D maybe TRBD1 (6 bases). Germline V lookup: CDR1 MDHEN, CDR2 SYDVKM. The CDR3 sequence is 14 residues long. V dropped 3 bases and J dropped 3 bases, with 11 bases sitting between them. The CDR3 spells CASSLATGYYGYTF. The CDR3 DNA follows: TGTGCCAGCAGTTTGGCGACAGGTTACTATGGCTACACCTTC.

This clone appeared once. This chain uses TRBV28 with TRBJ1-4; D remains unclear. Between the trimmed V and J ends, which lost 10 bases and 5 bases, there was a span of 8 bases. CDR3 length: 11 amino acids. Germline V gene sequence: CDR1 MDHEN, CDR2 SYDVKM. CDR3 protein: CATLKNEKLFF. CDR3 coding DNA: TGTGCCACCCTTAAAAATGAAAAACTGTTTTTT.

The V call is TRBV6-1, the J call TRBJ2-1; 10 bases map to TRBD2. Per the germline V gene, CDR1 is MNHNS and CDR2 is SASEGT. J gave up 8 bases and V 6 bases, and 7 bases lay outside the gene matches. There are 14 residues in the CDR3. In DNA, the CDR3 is TGTGCCAGCAGGCTAGCGGGAGTAGTCTATGAGCAGTTCTTC. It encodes CASRLAGVVYEQFF.

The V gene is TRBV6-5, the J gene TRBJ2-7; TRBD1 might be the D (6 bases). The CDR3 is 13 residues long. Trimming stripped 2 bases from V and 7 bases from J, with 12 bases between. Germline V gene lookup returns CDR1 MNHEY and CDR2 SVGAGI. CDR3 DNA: TGTGCCAGCAGTTACACAGGGATGAGGGAGCAGTACTTC. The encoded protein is CASSYTGMREQYF.

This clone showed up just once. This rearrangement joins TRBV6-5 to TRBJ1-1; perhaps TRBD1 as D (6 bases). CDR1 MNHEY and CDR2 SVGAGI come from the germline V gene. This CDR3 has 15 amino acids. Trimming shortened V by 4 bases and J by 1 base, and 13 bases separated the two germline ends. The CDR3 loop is CASSSMDSRNTEAFF. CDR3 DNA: TGTGCCAGCAGTTCCATGGACAGTAGGAACACTGAAGCTTTCTTT.